This paragraph reports one TCR beta chain. Its antigen is undetermined. The sample comes from a study of OX40 agonist ivuxolimab in advanced cancers. Study results and limitations: Certain nonresponding patients likewise had low normalized T-cell clonal expansion.

Germline V gene sequence: CDR1 MNHEY, CDR2 SVGAGI. Trimming cost V 0 bases and J 8 bases; bases outside gene matches: 7. The CDR3 sequence is 16 residues long. TCRdb's copy holds only in-frame clones and misses some; the assay was immunoSEQ multiplex PCR. The sample holds around 90,000 clones; 90% to 95% are singletons and the top ten take 2% to 2.5%. On cycle 4 day 1 and cycle 7 day 1, as well as at baseline, blood was sampled. The TCR sequence derives from an adult with an advanced solid tumor such as melanoma, head and neck, liver or kidney cancer. This chain links TRBV6-5 with TRBJ1-4; 9 bases line up with TRBD1. This material consisted of CD4+ or CD8+ T cells sorted from blood, taken in a trial of the OX40 agonist ivuxolimab. The DNA of the CDR3 is TGTGCCAGCAGTTACTCGAGGACAGGGGTGGGGGAAAAACTGTTTTTT. This translates into CASSYSRTGVGEKLFF.